This is a list of T cell receptor beta chains from one sample in a study of blood T cell repertoires in COVID-19. The data were produced by immunoSEQ multiplex PCR, yet TCRdb's version contains in-frame clones alone and is incomplete. The data contain approximately 100,000 clones, roughly 71% of them seen just once; the ten biggest clones take up about 6.5%. The sample consisted of peripheral blood. Every receptor here comes from a man at least 80 years old with acute or convalescent COVID-19. Both conserved end residues are part of each CDR3. A D gene is named only where the DNA matches it firmly. Not all rows give a size; the values are once, few, many and, for expanded clones, a class.

j_call	v_call	d_call	clone_size	cdr3_nt	cdr3_aa
TRBJ2-6	TRBV4-3	-	-	TGCGCCAGCAGCCAAGTACGGGGAACTGGGGCCAACGTCCTGACTTTC	CASSQVRGTGANVLTF
TRBJ1-1	TRBV5-6	TRBD1	once	TGTGCCAGCAGCTTGGAGACAGGGGGGATCGCTGAAGCTTTCTTT	CASSLETGGIAEAFF
TRBJ2-1	TRBV10-3	TRBD2	-	TGTGCCATCAGTGACGGGAGGAATGAGCAGTTCTTC	CAISDGRNEQFF
TRBJ1-5	TRBV28	TRBD1	-	TGTGCCAGCAGTTCCCCCTACAGGGGGCAGAGGCCCCAGCATTTT	CASSSPYRGQRPQHF
TRBJ1-5	TRBV18	-	-	TGTGCCAGCTCACCCAGGGTAGCAGATCAGCCCCAGCATTTT	CASSPRVADQPQHF
TRBJ2-7	TRBV6-5	TRBD1	-	TGTGCCAGCAGTCCACCAGGGACAGGGAACGAGCAGTACTTC	CASSPPGTGNEQYF
TRBJ1-1	TRBV1	-	many	TGCACCAGCAGCCAAGTCCCACCCCAGATCCTTACCCTGAACACTGAAGCTTTCTTT	CTSSQVPPQILTLNTEAFF
TRBJ2-5	TRBV7-9	-	-	TGTGCCAGCAGCCGCGTTGAGACCCAGTACTTC	CASSRVETQYF
TRBJ2-3	TRBV7-9	TRBD2	-	TGTGCCAGCAGCCTAAGGACTAGCGGGGTCACAGATACGCAGTATTTT	CASSLRTSGVTDTQYF
TRBJ1-4	TRBV28	-	-	TGTGCCAGCAGTTTATTGGGGGAGGCTGGCGAAAAACTGTTTTTT	CASSLLGEAGEKLFF
TRBJ2-1	TRBV11-2	-	few	TGTGCCAGCAGCTTAGAGTTCCAGGGCTACAATGAGCAGTTCTTC	CASSLEFQGYNEQFF
TRBJ2-7	TRBV4-2	TRBD1	-	TGTGCCAGCAGCCAAGATCGGACAGGTCTCTACGAGCAGTACTTC	CASSQDRTGLYEQYF
TRBJ2-1	TRBV19	-	-	TGTGCCAGTACCCCCAACAGGCCCAGGAGCTCCTACAATGAGCAGTTCTTC	CASTPNRPRSSYNEQFF
TRBJ2-7	TRBV5-8	TRBD2	once	TGTGCCAGCAGCTTTGGAGCGGGAGGCACCTACGAGCAGTACTTC	CASSFGAGGTYEQYF
TRBJ2-1	TRBV5-8	-	-	TGTGCCAGCAGCCTCAATACCGGGACACTCTACAATGAGCAGTTCTTC	CASSLNTGTLYNEQFF
TRBJ2-7	TRBV28	-	-	TGTGCCAGCAGTCTAAGCGACTACGAGCAGTACTTC	CASSLSDYEQYF
TRBJ2-5	TRBV24-1	-	-	TGTGCCACACAGGGGGGGGAGACCCAGTACTTC	CATQGGETQYF
TRBJ2-4	TRBV21-1	-	-	TGTGCCAGCAGCTACAACAGGGGGCTGGGGTTGGTAAACATTCAGTACTTC	CASSYNRGLGLVNIQYF
TRBJ1-5	TRBV19	-	-	TGTGCCAGTAACCCTGCTGCCAGGATTGGTCAGCCCCAGCATTTT	CASNPAARIGQPQHF
TRBJ1-1	TRBV6-2/TRBV6-3	-	-	TGTGCCAGCAGTTACCGGGGAGAAGCTTTCTTT	CASSYRGEAFF
TRBJ2-6	TRBV19	-	-	TGTGCCAGTAGTATGGGGACACGGAATCGAGGGGCCAACGTCCTGACTTTC	CASSMGTRNRGANVLTF
TRBJ2-3	TRBV3-1/TRBV3-2	TRBD2	-	TGTGCCAGCAGCCAAGAGAAATGGGGAGCGGGAGAGACAGATACGCAGTATTTT	CASSQEKWGAGETDTQYF
TRBJ2-6	TRBV5-1	-	-	TGCGCCAGCAGCGCGGCGGGGGCGTCTGGGGCCAACGTCCTGACTTTC	CASSAAGASGANVLTF
TRBJ1-5	TRBV19	-	-	TGTGCCACCCGTACCCAGGCGTATAGCAATCAGCCCCAGCATTTT	CATRTQAYSNQPQHF
TRBJ2-3	TRBV11-3	-	-	TGTGCCAGCAGCGTCCGTCTAGGAGATACGCAGTATTTT	CASSVRLGDTQYF
TRBJ2-3	TRBV2	TRBD1	-	TGTGCCAGCCAACAGGGGGCTAGCACAGATACGCAGTATTTT	CASQQGASTDTQYF